This passage covers 9 T cell receptor beta chains from one sample sequenced in a study of T cells in Graves' hyperthyroidism and ophthalmopathy. RNA transcripts served as the template for amplifying TCR beta CDR3 regions. The primer set for the first-round RT-PCR of the TCR CDR3 was HTBI. TCRdb itself ran the multiplex PCR reads through MiXCR, one entry per CDR3 protein. The sample lists about 520,000 distinct CDR3 sequences, roughly 25% seen once, with about 11% in the top ten. Sequenced material: blood. These receptors were collected from a woman younger than 45 with Graves' ophthalmopathy.

The J gene is TRBJ2-7, the V gene TRBV15; D is possibly TRBD1 or TRBD2 (6 bases each). V gave up 8 bases and J gave up 0 bases, with 11 bases separating them. The CDR3 totals 13 residues. Germline-derived CDR1 and CDR2 are LNHNV and YYDKDF (reference sequence). In nucleotides, the CDR3 is TGTGCCACCGCCGGGGGCGGCTCCTACGAGCAGTACTTC. This sequence encodes CATAGGGSYEQYF.

The chain combines TRBV25-1 with TRBJ1-2, with no clear D. The germline V and J ends were trimmed by 4 bases and 8 bases, with 14 bases remaining between them. This CDR3 has 13 amino acids. The germline gives CDR1 MGHDK, CDR2 SYGVNS. Here the CDR3 reads CASSGPALGGYTF. In nucleotides, the CDR3 is TGTGCCAGCAGTGGTCCAGCATTAGGGGGCTACACCTTC.

This clonotype has ten or more counts. The gene calls are TRBV28 and TRBJ1-1; 10 bases fit TRBD1. Germline CDR1 is MDHEN and CDR2 is SYDVKM. The CDR3 consists of 13 residues. V shed 5 bases and J 7 bases; nucleotides not matched to a gene: 4. The CDR3 protein is CASSRQGASEAFF. CDR3 sequence (DNA): TGTGCCAGCAGTCGACAGGGGGCCAGTGAAGCTTTCTTT.

This clonotype was detected many times. The chain couples TRBV4-1 to TRBJ2-7; D possibly matches TRBD1 or TRBD2 (5 bases each). The CDR3 totals 15 residues. The V end lost 1 base, the J end lost 0 bases, and 10 bases lay between the germline ends. Germline V gene lookup returns CDR1 MGHRA and CDR2 YSYEKL. The CDR3: CASSQVWGSSYEQYF. CDR3 sequence (DNA): TGCGCCAGCAGCCAAGTATGGGGGAGCTCCTACGAGCAGTACTTC.

The chain combines TRBV6-5 with TRBJ2-4; TRBD2 might be the D (5 bases). Trimming removed 8 bases from V and 4 bases from J, with 9 bases in between. Germline V gene data show CDR1 as MNHEY and CDR2 as SVGAGI. The CDR3 is 12 residues long. The CDR3 DNA sequence: TGTGCCAGCGGGAGTCGGAAAAACATTCAGTACTTC. It encodes CASGSRKNIQYF.

This clonotype was seen at least ten times. The chain combines TRBV28 with TRBJ1-2; unclear D gene. The V gene lost 6 bases and the J gene lost 7 bases, with 12 bases spanning the gap. Germline values: CDR1 MDHEN, CDR2 SYDVKM. The CDR3 has 12 residues. This CDR3 reads CASRVTASGYTF. CDR3 coding DNA: TGTGCCAGCAGAGTTACTGCTTCTGGCTACACCTTC.

This clonotype has a count of ten or more. The V call is TRBV27, the J call TRBJ1-2; weak D call: TRBD1 (6 bases). CDR1 is MNHEY and CDR2 is SMNVEV in the germline V gene (reference sequence). The V end lost 6 bases, the J end lost 6 bases, and 17 bases lay between the germline ends. The CDR3 has 14 residues. This chain's CDR3 is CASSPPGGRNGYTF. CDR3 DNA sequence: TGTGCCAGCAGCCCTCCCGGGGGGCGAAATGGCTACACCTTC.

The chain is built from TRBV28 and TRBJ1-2, with TRBD1 identical over 10 bases. Germline values: CDR1 MDHEN, CDR2 SYDVKM. The junction had 7 bases not matched to a gene; V was cut back by 2 bases and J by 1 base. CDR3 length equals 17 residues. CDR3 in amino acids: CASSLGDRGGGNYGYTF. DNA for the CDR3: TGTGCCAGCAGTTTAGGGGACAGGGGAGGGGGTAACTATGGCTACACCTTC.

There are many counts of this clonotype. The chain has TRBV7-9 and TRBJ2-7; 12 positions match TRBD1. CDR3 length equals 15 residues. The germline V gene encodes CDR1 SEHNR and CDR2 FQNEAQ (reference sequence). V lost 5 bases, J lost 5 bases, and 7 bases stayed unmatched. The CDR3 DNA reads as TGTGCCAGCAGCATCCCCGGGACAGGGGGCGACGAGCAGTACTTC. Its protein is CASSIPGTGGDEQYF.